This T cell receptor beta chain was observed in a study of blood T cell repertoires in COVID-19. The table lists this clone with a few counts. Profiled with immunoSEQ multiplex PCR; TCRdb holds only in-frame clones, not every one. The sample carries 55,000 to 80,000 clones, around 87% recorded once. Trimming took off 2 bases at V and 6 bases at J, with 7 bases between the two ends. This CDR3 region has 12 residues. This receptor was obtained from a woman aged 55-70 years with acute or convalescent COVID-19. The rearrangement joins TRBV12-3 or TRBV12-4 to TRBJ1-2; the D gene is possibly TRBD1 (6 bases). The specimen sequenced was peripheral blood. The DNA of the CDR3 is TGTGCCAGCAGTTTAAACAGGGATGGCTACACCTTC. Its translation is CASSLNRDGYTF.